This T cell receptor beta chain is drawn from a study of lymphopenia after photon versus proton radiotherapy. Germline V gene sequence: CDR1 SGHTA, CDR2 FQGNSA. This CDR3 has 18 residues. Trimming took 5 bases from V and 2 from J; bases not matched to a gene: 15. Whole-study results and caveats: In patients who died, overall survival fell as post-nadir TCR diversity dropped more. Only patients who died were analyzed for survival; proton advantage is unproven.

Here immunoSEQ multiplex PCR was the method, and the copy in TCRdb shows in-frame clones only, minus some. Here the sample spans about 53,000 clones, around 83% being singletons. For this clone: The antigen remains unidentified.

The TCR sequence derives from a man aged 45-65 years with gastric cancer. Sequencing used peripheral blood, obtained from a patient treated with photon-based radiotherapy. V usage is TRBV7-2 and J usage is TRBJ2-5; 9 positions agree with TRBD2. The CDR3 region has the DNA TGTGCCAGCAGCCACCCCGCACGGGAGCGGGAGGATCAAGAGACCCAGTACTTC. Residues: CASSHPAREREDQETQYF.